The 32 T cell receptor beta chains below come from one sample, sequenced in a study of blood T cell repertoires in COVID-19. TCRdb keeps only in-frame clones here, not all; method: immunoSEQ multiplex PCR. The profile shows around 220,000 clones, 84% of them singletons. The sample was peripheral blood. Receptor source: a woman of 80 years or more with COVID-19, enrolled during active disease.

Here the CDR3 DNA reads TGTGCCAGCAGCTGGCGGACTAGCGGGGGATACGAGCAGTACTTC. Protein product: CASSWRTSGGYEQYF. The rearrangement joins TRBV11-2 to TRBJ2-7, with 13 bases fitting TRBD2. The CDR3 totals 15 residues. V gave up 4 bases and J gave up 4 bases; unmatched junction bases: 4. Germline V gives CDR1 SGHAT, CDR2 FQNNGV. The full variable domain, its missing parts supplied by reference TRBV11-2 and TRBJ2-7, is EAGVAQSPRYKIIEKRQSVAFWCNPISGHATLYWYQQILGQGPKLLIQFQNNGVVDDSQLPKDRFSAERLKGVDSTLKIQPAKLEDSAVYLCASSWRTSGGYEQYFGPGTRLTVT.

This clone was observed a single time. The chain has TRBV19 and TRBJ2-3; D might be TRBD1 (6 bases). The CDR3 extends over 15 amino acids. Germline CDR1 and CDR2: LNHDA and SQIVND (reference sequence). Trimming removed 7 bases from V and 4 bases from J, with 18 bases in between. CDR3: CASKGDPARADTQYF. The CDR3 DNA is TGTGCCAGTAAGGGGGACCCCGCCCGAGCAGATACGCAGTATTTT.

This sequence joins TRBV7-6 and TRBJ2-1; no clear D. Trimming removed 2 bases from V and 7 bases from J, with 9 bases in between. Germline CDR1 and CDR2: SGHVS and FNYEAQ. This CDR3 is 13 amino acids long. The CDR3 here is CASSLNRLNEQFF. CDR3 nucleotide sequence: TGTGCCAGCAGCTTAAACCGGTTGAATGAGCAGTTCTTC.

This chain uses TRBV18 with TRBJ2-3, with 7 bases aligning to TRBD1. J was trimmed by 5 bases and V by 6 bases; bases with no gene match: 8. Germline V gene lookup returns CDR1 KGHSH and CDR2 LQKENI. CDR3 length: 14 amino acids. The CDR3 here is CASSQGQVQDTQYF. CDR3 in DNA: TGTGCCAGCTCCCAAGGACAGGTTCAAGATACGCAGTATTTT. Full variable domain (missing parts from reference TRBV18 and TRBJ2-3): NAGVMQNPRHLVRRRGQEARLRCSPMKGHSHVYWYRQLPEEGLKFMVYLQKENIIDESGMPKERFSAEFPKEGPSILRIQQVVRGDSAAYFCASSQGQVQDTQYFGPGTRLTVL.

This clone was counted a few times. The genes are TRBV19 and TRBJ1-5; TRBD1 might be the D (5 bases). Trimming shortened V by 6 bases and J by 5 bases, and 17 bases separated the two germline ends. Per the germline V gene, CDR1 is LNHDA and CDR2 is SQIVND (reference sequence). This CDR3 is 15 amino acids long. CDR3 in DNA: TGTGCCAGTAGCCCACCTTCGGGGGGGGATCAGCCCCAGCATTTT. Its translation: CASSPPSGGDQPQHF. Using reference TRBV19 and TRBJ1-5 for the parts outside the CDR3, the full variable domain is DGGITQSPKYLFRKEGQNVTLSCEQNLNHDAMYWYRQDPGQGLRLIYYSQIVNDFQKGDIAEGYSVSREKKESFPLTVTSAQKNPTAFYLCASSPPSGGDQPQHFGDGTRLSIL.

The chain couples TRBV6-5 to TRBJ1-2; 9 positions agree with TRBD1. Germline lookup yields CDR1 MNHEY and CDR2 SVGAGI. The V segment lost 6 bases and the J segment 7 bases; nucleotides outside the gene matches: 6. CDR3 length: 13 residues. The CDR3 protein is CASSGTGFRGYTF. The CDR3 DNA follows: TGTGCCAGCAGCGGGACAGGGTTCCGTGGCTACACCTTC.

J is TRBJ1-2 and V is TRBV19; D is perhaps TRBD1 (6 bases). Germline loops: CDR1 LNHDA, CDR2 SQIVND (reference sequence). The length of the CDR3 is 14 residues. Trimming took 3 bases from V and 4 from J, leaving 12 bases between them. DNA for the CDR3: TGTGCCAGTAGTATCACAGGGCCACGCTATGGCTACACCTTC. Its protein is CASSITGPRYGYTF.

The chain uses TRBV4-2 and TRBJ2-1, with 9 bases aligning to TRBD2. Trimming cost V 0 bases and J 9 bases; bases outside gene matches: 6. Per germline, CDR1 LGHNA and CDR2 YNFKEQ. CDR3 size: 15 residues. The DNA of the CDR3 is TGTGCCAGCAGCCAAGACGCGGGAGGGTACGGTGAGCAGTTCTTC. Translated, it gives CASSQDAGGYGEQFF.

This chain joins TRBV5-5 and TRBJ1-2; D is possibly TRBD1 (5 bases). This CDR3 has 13 amino acids. The V end lost 6 bases, the J end lost 4 bases, and 13 bases lay between the germline ends. CDR1 is SGHKS, CDR2 YYEKEE, per germline (reference sequence). The CDR3 bases are TGTGCCAGCACCCTGGGGGGTGGCTATGGCTACACCTTC. Translation: CASTLGGGYGYTF.

This clone has only one observation. The chain is built from TRBV19 and TRBJ1-1, with D tentatively TRBD1 (5 bases). Trimming removed 8 bases from V and 4 bases from J, with 17 bases in between. The CDR3 runs to 14 residues. Germline assignment: CDR1 LNHDA and CDR2 SQIVND (reference sequence). CDR3 residues: CASRTWGGTTEAFF. CDR3 bases: TGTGCCAGTCGAACGTGGGGGGGAACCACTGAAGCTTTCTTT. The entire variable domain, with the rest obtained from reference TRBV19 and TRBJ1-1, is as follows: DGGITQSPKYLFRKEGQNVTLSCEQNLNHDAMYWYRQDPGQGLRLIYYSQIVNDFQKGDIAEGYSVSREKKESFPLTVTSAQKNPTAFYLCASRTWGGTTEAFFGQGTRLTVV.

The gene calls are TRBV2 and TRBJ2-3; the match to TRBD2 covers 8 bases. J gave up 1 base and V 6 bases, and 3 bases lay outside the gene matches. Germline assignment: CDR1 SNHLY and CDR2 FYNNEI. The length of the CDR3 is 14 residues. The CDR3 bases are TGTGCCAGCAGCGGGACTAGGGGCACAGATACGCAGTATTTT. It encodes CASSGTRGTDTQYF.

The rearrangement joins TRBV24-1 to TRBJ2-1; D is undetermined. The CDR3 spans 12 residues. Germline CDR1 reads KGHDR; CDR2 reads SFDVKD. V gave up 5 bases and J gave up 7 bases, with 8 bases separating them. The CDR3 here is CATSARWNEQFF. CDR3 coding DNA: TGTGCCACCAGTGCCAGGTGGAATGAGCAGTTCTTC.

The genes are TRBV6-5 and TRBJ2-7, with D maybe TRBD1 (6 bases). Trimming removed 6 bases at V and 0 bases at J, with 12 bases between. The CDR3 covers 14 residues. Per the germline V gene, CDR1 is MNHEY and CDR2 is SVGAGI. The CDR3 nucleotides read TGTGCCAGCAGGAGACAGGTCAGCTCCTACGAGCAGTACTTC. Residues: CASRRQVSSYEQYF.

This chain links TRBV19 with TRBJ1-1; D might be TRBD1 (6 bases). Per the germline V gene, CDR1 is LNHDA and CDR2 is SQIVND (reference sequence). With 3 bases removed from V and 8 bases from J, the gap between germline ends came to 16 bases. This CDR3 has 14 amino acids. This CDR3 is CASSIPGAISEAFF. CDR3 sequence (DNA): TGTGCCAGTAGTATCCCAGGGGCGATTTCGGAAGCTTTCTTT.

This clone was picked up one time. The V and J genes are TRBV7-8 and TRBJ1-2; possible D gene TRBD1, 5 bases. The V gene's germline CDR1 is SGHVS and CDR2 FQNEAQ. The CDR3 covers 13 residues. The V and J ends lost 11 bases and 6 bases respectively, with 19 bases between them. The CDR3, as DNA: TGTGCCGGCTCCTCGGGGGTGGCCGATGGCTACACCTTC. Translated, it gives CAGSSGVADGYTF. The variable domain in full, with the rest retrieved from reference TRBV7-8 and TRBJ1-2, is GAGVSQSPRYKVAKRGQDVALRCDPISGHVSLFWYQQALGQGPEFLTYFQNEAQLDKSGLPSDRFFAERPEGSVSTLKIQRTQQEDSAVYLCAGSSGVADGYTFGSGTRLTVV.

The chain recombines TRBV4-1 with TRBJ1-1; a weak D match, TRBD1 (6 bases). CDR3 size: 12 residues. Germline V lookup: CDR1 MGHRA, CDR2 YSYEKL. V was shortened by 2 bases and J by 11 bases, with 12 bases between the two germline ends. The CDR3 region is CASSQPPGVAFF. The CDR3 coding sequence is TGCGCCAGCAGCCAACCCCCAGGGGTGGCTTTCTTT.

The genes are TRBV10-2 and TRBJ1-2; D is unclear. With 4 bases removed from V and 10 bases from J, the gap between germline ends came to 16 bases. This CDR3 is 13 amino acids long. The germline CDR1 and CDR2 sequences are WSHSY and SAAADI. This CDR3 is CASSGASPPLYTF. CDR3 DNA sequence: TGCGCCAGCAGTGGGGCATCCCCCCCCCTCTACACCTTC.

The rearrangement uses TRBV7-9 and TRBJ2-1; 7 bases align to TRBD2. J lost 6 bases, V lost 0 bases, and 8 bases had no gene match. CDR1 and CDR2 (germline): SEHNR, FQNEAQ (reference sequence). The CDR3 is made up of 16 amino acids. The chain's CDR3 is CASSLAGTKPRNEQFF. For the CDR3, the DNA is TGTGCCAGCAGCTTAGCCGGGACTAAGCCTCGCAATGAGCAGTTCTTC. The entire variable domain, with the rest obtained from reference TRBV7-9 and TRBJ2-1, is as follows: DTGVSQNPRHKITKRGQNVTFRCDPISEHNRLYWYRQTLGQGPEFLTYFQNEAQLEKSRLLSDRFSAERPKGSFSTLEIQRTEQGDSAMYLCASSLAGTKPRNEQFFGPGTRLTVL.

The rearrangement joins TRBV12-3 or TRBV12-4 to TRBJ1-1; 7 nucleotides agree with TRBD1. V gave up 4 bases and J gave up 5 bases; unmatched junction bases: 4. The CDR3 consists of 13 residues. The CDR3: CASSSTGRTEAFF. CDR3 DNA: TGTGCCAGCAGTTCGACAGGGAGAACTGAAGCTTTCTTT.

The J gene is TRBJ1-2, the V gene TRBV19; TRBD1 is a possible D gene (5 bases). Trimming took 3 bases from V and 8 from J, leaving 10 bases between them. Germline loops: CDR1 LNHDA, CDR2 SQIVND (reference sequence). The CDR3 consists of 12 residues. DNA of the CDR3: TGTGCCAGTAGTATCGGACAAAGGGGCTACACCTTC. This encodes CASSIGQRGYTF.

The chain has TRBV3-1 (or the pseudogene TRBV3-2) and TRBJ1-6; the match to TRBD1 covers 7 bases. The germline V gene encodes CDR1 LGHDT and CDR2 YNNKEL (reference sequence). This CDR3 contains 14 residues. V lost 3 bases and J lost 5; bases outside the gene matches: 1. The CDR3 sequence is CASSHGQDNSPLHF. In DNA, the CDR3 is TGTGCCAGCAGCCACGGACAGGATAATTCACCCCTCCACTTT.

V is TRBV27 and J is TRBJ1-2, with TRBD1 identical over 9 bases. CDR1 is MNHEY, CDR2 SMNVEV, per germline (reference sequence). There are 15 residues in the CDR3. J lost 4 bases, V lost 2 bases, and 5 bases had no gene match. Here the CDR3 reads CASSLRQGVGYGYTF. Written as DNA, the CDR3 is TGTGCCAGCAGTTTACGACAGGGGGTTGGCTATGGCTACACCTTC.

The genes are TRBV5-4 and TRBJ1-2; no definite D call. V lost 1 base to trimming and J lost 5 bases, with 9 bases between them. This CDR3 has 13 residues. The germline CDR1 and CDR2 sequences are SGHNT and YYREEE (reference sequence). DNA of the CDR3: TGTGCCAGCAGCTTGTCTGGGGAGTATGGCTACACCTTC. Its protein product is CASSLSGEYGYTF.

In regard to this clone: This sample also contains other DNA sequences that code for the same CDR3. This sequence joins TRBV5-1 and TRBJ2-5; 11 nucleotides align to TRBD2. This CDR3 spans 14 amino acids. Trimming removed 2 bases from V and 3 bases from J; junction bases left unmatched: 0. Germline CDR1 and CDR2: SGHRS and YFSETQ. As DNA, the CDR3 is TGCGCCAGCAGCTTTAGCGGGGGGGAAGAGACCCAGTACTTC. Amino acids: CASSFSGGEETQYF.

CDR3: CASSTGPYEQYF. For the CDR3, the DNA is TGTGCCAGCAGCACAGGACCGTACGAGCAGTACTTC. V is TRBV7-9 and J is TRBJ2-7, with D perhaps TRBD1 (5 bases). This CDR3 is 12 amino acids long. V shed 5 bases and J shed 4 bases, with 9 bases lying between them. The germline V gene has CDR1 SEHNR and CDR2 FQNEAQ (reference sequence).

CDR3 nucleotides: TGTGCCATCAGTGAGAACAAAGAGACCCAGTACTTC. The encoded protein is CAISENKETQYF. This rearrangement joins TRBV10-3 to TRBJ2-5; D is ambiguous. In germline, CDR1 is ENHRY, CDR2 SYGVKD. The CDR3 loop spans 12 amino acids. Trimming took off 2 bases at V and 3 bases at J, with 4 bases between the two ends.

This clone was seen just once. The chain has TRBV5-1 and TRBJ2-1; D perhaps matches TRBD2 (6 bases). Germline CDR1 SGHRS, CDR2 YFSETQ. The CDR3 is made up of 16 amino acids. The V end lost 4 bases, the J end lost 0 bases, and 14 bases lay between the germline ends. The CDR3 sequence: CASSPAGTVSYNEQFF. Here the CDR3 DNA reads TGCGCCAGCAGCCCGGCGGGGACTGTCTCCTACAATGAGCAGTTCTTC. The full variable domain, completed using reference TRBV5-1 and TRBJ2-1, is KAGVTQTPRYLIKTRGQQVTLSCSPISGHRSVSWYQQTPGQGLQFLFEYFSETQRNKGNFPGRFSGRQFSNSRSEMNVSTLELGDSALYLCASSPAGTVSYNEQFFGPGTRLTVL.

Here the CDR3 reads CASSHLLADTQYF. The CDR3 bases are TGTGCCAGCAGCCACTTGCTAGCGGATACGCAGTATTTT. V and J are TRBV3-1 (or the pseudogene TRBV3-2) and TRBJ2-3; D is possibly TRBD2 (6 bases). The V gene lost 3 bases and the J gene lost 6 bases, with 10 bases spanning the gap. This CDR3 region has 13 residues. Germline loops: CDR1 LGHDT, CDR2 YNNKEL (reference sequence).

The chain has TRBV7-2 and TRBJ1-6; the D gene is possibly TRBD1 (6 bases). CDR1 and CDR2 (germline): SGHTA, FQGNSA. Trimming stripped 1 base from V and 8 bases from J, with 15 bases between. The CDR3 length is 16 residues. CDR3 DNA sequence: TGTGCCAGCAGCTTAGATGGGACACCTAACTATTCACCCCTCCACTTT. Amino acids: CASSLDGTPNYSPLHF.

The V and J genes are TRBV7-3 and TRBJ1-2, with D hard to call. The germline V gene has CDR1 SGHTA and CDR2 FQGTGA. The CDR3 sequence is 13 residues long. V lost 2 bases, J lost 0 bases, and 4 bases lay in between. The CDR3 nucleotides read TGTGCCAGCAGCTTATCTCCTAACTATGGCTACACCTTC. Translated, it gives CASSLSPNYGYTF.

The CDR3 DNA follows: TGCGCCAGCAGCTTGAGCGACTCCACAGATACGCAGTATTTT. Its protein is CASSLSDSTDTQYF. V gene TRBV5-1 combines with J gene TRBJ2-3; D not resolved. Germline assignment: CDR1 SGHRS and CDR2 YFSETQ. This CDR3 comprises 14 residues. Trimming removed 1 base from V and 2 bases from J, with 8 bases in between.

This chain links TRBV10-3 with TRBJ2-1; D perhaps matches TRBD2 (5 bases). This CDR3 is built from 12 residues. Looked up from germline, CDR1 is ENHRY and CDR2 is SYGVKD. The ends were cut back, 6 bases at V and 8 bases at J, with 11 bases in the middle. The chain's CDR3 is CAIRGEYDEQFF. CDR3 bases: TGTGCCATCAGGGGAGAGTACGATGAGCAGTTCTTC.